The rows below give T cell receptor beta chains drawn from one sample of a study of control samples from healthy donors and cancer patients. Repertoires were generated with immunoSEQ multiplex PCR, while TCRdb's copy carries only in-frame clones and drops some. The table lists tens of thousands of clones, roughly 90% of them singletons, with under 5% in the top ten. Specimen: blood. These receptor sequences come from a woman between 45 and 65 years old in good health. Each CDR3 is given with its conserved first and last residue. A D gene is named only where the DNA matches it firmly. Clone size appears in some rows only: once, few, many, or a class for an expanded clone.

size	V	D	J	CDR3	DNA
-	TRBV27	-	TRBJ2-2	CASRPLVGELFF	TGTGCCAGCAGACCTCTGGTCGGGGAGCTGTTTTTT
-	TRBV4-1	-	TRBJ1-5	CASSQAAAGSWNQPQHF	TGCGCCAGCAGCCAAGCGGCGGCAGGTAGTTGGAATCAGCCCCAGCATTTT
-	TRBV6-5	-	TRBJ1-3	CASVLFERTGNTIYF	TGTGCCAGCGTTCTCTTCGAAAGGACGGGAAACACCATATATTTT
-	TRBV28	-	TRBJ2-7	CASSSTNRGEQYF	TGTGCCAGCAGTTCTACAAACAGAGGGGAGCAGTACTTC
-	TRBV9	-	TRBJ2-2	CASGGLNTGELFF	TGTGCCAGCGGGGGACTTAACACCGGGGAGCTGTTTTTT
-	TRBV3-1/TRBV3-2	-	TRBJ1-3	CASSQGGENTIYF	TGTGCCAGCAGCCAAGGTGGCGAGAACACCATATATTTT
-	TRBV4-1	-	TRBJ2-1	CASSPFSNYNEQFF	TGCGCCAGCAGCCCATTTTCGAACTACAATGAGCAGTTCTTC
-	TRBV30	-	TRBJ1-5	CAWSVSGGQPQHF	TGTGCCTGGAGTGTGTCTGGGGGCCAGCCCCAGCATTTT
-	TRBV5-1	-	TRBJ2-2	CASSSGTSNTGELFF	TGCGCCAGCAGCTCGGGGACATCGAACACCGGGGAGCTGTTTTTT
-	TRBV21-1	-	TRBJ1-2	CASSSGPGLGYGYTF	TGTGCCAGCAGCAGTGGCCCGGGACTCGGCTATGGCTACACCTTC
-	TRBV10-1	-	TRBJ1-4	CATLYFPTNEKLFF	TGCGCCACCCTATATTTCCCAACTAATGAAAAACTGTTTTTT
-	TRBV11-1	TRBD1	TRBJ2-7	CASSLLDRGEQYF	TGTGCCAGCAGCTTACTCGACAGGGGCGAGCAGTACTTC
-	TRBV2	-	TRBJ1-5	CASSEAPGQGQPQHF	TGTGCCAGCAGTGAAGCTCCGGGACAAGGTCAGCCCCAGCATTTT
-	TRBV6-5	-	TRBJ1-1	CASSYSKSVNTEAFF	TGTGCCAGCAGTTACTCGAAGTCGGTGAACACTGAAGCTTTCTTT
-	TRBV19	-	TRBJ2-3	CASSMGTDTQYF	TGTGCCAGTAGTATGGGAACAGATACGCAGTATTTT
-	TRBV19	-	TRBJ1-6	CASSIRQDSPLHF	TGTGCCAGTAGTATTAGACAGGACTCACCCCTCCACTTT
few	TRBV14	-	TRBJ2-1	CASSQSGPYNEQFF	TGTGCCAGCAGCCAAAGCGGACCTTACAATGAGCAGTTCTTC
-	TRBV5-1	TRBD1	TRBJ2-2	CASKPGQGAGGELFF	TGCGCCAGCAAACCGGGACAGGGGGCTGGCGGGGAGCTGTTTTTT
-	TRBV4-1	-	TRBJ2-3	CASSPDVTFGPDTQYF	TGCGCCAGCAGCCCAGACGTAACGTTCGGCCCAGATACGCAGTATTTT
-	TRBV5-6	-	TRBJ1-5	CASCRRGGSGQPQHF	TGTGCCAGCTGTCGGCGGGGGGGATCAGGTCAGCCCCAGCATTTT